This T cell receptor beta chain came from a study of T cell responses to AZD1222 COVID-19 vaccine. Note on this clone: A junction boundary mismatches the germline segment, possibly from a read error.

The repertoire was sequenced with immunoSEQ multiplex PCR; TCRdb's copy has only in-frame clones and lacks some. Of over 150,000 clones listed, 85% to 90% are singletons. The germline V gene encodes CDR1 SNHLY and CDR2 FYNNEI. The CDR3 runs 13 residues. The sample in question was peripheral blood, obtained 28 days after the second AZD1222 dose. The chain has TRBV2 and TRBJ2-1; no reliable D call. The source of this sequence is an adult who received the AZD1222 COVID-19 vaccine. The CDR3 coding sequence is TGTGCCAGCACTCTATCCCCTTCCCCCCCCGAGGTCTTC. Its protein product is CASTLSPSPPEVF.